The source of this T cell receptor (beta chain) is a study of T cell repertoires in ileal Crohn's disease. Study background: Biopsies of the neoterminal ileum at postoperative colonoscopy form M6 samples. Study conclusions and caveats: Compared with non-smokers, active smokers at surgery showed more clonal expansions.

With respect to this clone: The antigen is not known.

The repertoire was sequenced with immunoSEQ multiplex PCR; TCRdb's copy has only in-frame clones and lacks some. Found here are about 12,000 clones, more than 75% of them singletons; the top ten hold under 13%. Time point denoted: neoterminal ileum biopsy at postoperative endoscopy, about 6 months after surgery. The V gene's germline CDR1 is MGHRA and CDR2 YSYEKL. The CDR3 covers 15 residues. V lost 2 bases and J lost 0, with 9 bases in between. The specimen was ileal tissue. The V gene is TRBV4-1, the J gene TRBJ2-3, with a possible D match to TRBD2 (5 bases). The receptor was derived from an adult with Crohn's disease. The CDR3 DNA is TGCGCCAGCAGCCAAAGTTCGGGGAGCACAGATACGCAGTATTTT. The encoded protein is CASSQSSGSTDTQYF.